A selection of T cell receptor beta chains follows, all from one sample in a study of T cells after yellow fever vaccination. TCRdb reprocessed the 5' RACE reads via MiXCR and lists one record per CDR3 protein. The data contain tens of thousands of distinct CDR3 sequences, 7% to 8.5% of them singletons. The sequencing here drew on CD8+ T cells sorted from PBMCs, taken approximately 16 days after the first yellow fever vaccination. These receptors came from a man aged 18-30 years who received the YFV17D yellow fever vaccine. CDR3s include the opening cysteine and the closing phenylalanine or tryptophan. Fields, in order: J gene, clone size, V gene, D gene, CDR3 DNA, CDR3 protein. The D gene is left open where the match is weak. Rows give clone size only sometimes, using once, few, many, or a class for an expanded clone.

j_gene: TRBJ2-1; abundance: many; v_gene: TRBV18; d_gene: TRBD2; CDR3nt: TGTGCCAGCTCACCCAGCAGCGGGGCCTACAATGAGCAGTTCTTC; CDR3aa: CASSPSSGAYNEQFF
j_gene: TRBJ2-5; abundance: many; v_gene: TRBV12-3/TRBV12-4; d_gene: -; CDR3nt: TGTGCCAGCAGTCCCCCCAACGGGGCCCAAGAGACCCAGTACTTC; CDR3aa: CASSPPNGAQETQYF
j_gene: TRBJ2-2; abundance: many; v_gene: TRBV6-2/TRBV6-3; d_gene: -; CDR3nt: TGTGCCAGCAGTGGCGGGACGGTGAACACCGGGGAGCTGTTTTTT; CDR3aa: CASSGGTVNTGELFF
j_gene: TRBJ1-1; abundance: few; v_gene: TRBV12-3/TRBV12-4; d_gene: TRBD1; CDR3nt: TGTGCCAGCAGTCCAAGTGTGGACAGGGCGGAAGCTTTCTTT; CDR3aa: CASSPSVDRAEAFF
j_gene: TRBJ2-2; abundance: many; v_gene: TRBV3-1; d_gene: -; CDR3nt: TGTGCCAGCAGCGGCAGGGTATCGGAGTGGTCCGGGGAGCTGTTTTTT; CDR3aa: CASSGRVSEWSGELFF
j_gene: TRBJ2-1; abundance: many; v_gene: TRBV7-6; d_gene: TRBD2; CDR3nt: TGTGCCAGCAGCTCGATCCCTAGCGGGGGAGACAATGAGCAGTTCTTC; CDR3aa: CASSSIPSGGDNEQFF
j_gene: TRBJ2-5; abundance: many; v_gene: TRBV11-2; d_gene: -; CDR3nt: TGTGCCAGCAGCTTATTTCACGGGGAGACCCAGTACTTC; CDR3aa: CASSLFHGETQYF
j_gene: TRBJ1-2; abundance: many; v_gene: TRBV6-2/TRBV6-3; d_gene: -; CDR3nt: TGTGCCAGCACCCCCAGGCTCGGGGGTTTCTATGGCTACACCTTC; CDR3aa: CASTPRLGGFYGYTF
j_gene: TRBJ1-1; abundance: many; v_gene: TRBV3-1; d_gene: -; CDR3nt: TGTGCCAGCAGCCACCCCGCATGGAACACTGAAGCTTTCTTT; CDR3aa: CASSHPAWNTEAFF
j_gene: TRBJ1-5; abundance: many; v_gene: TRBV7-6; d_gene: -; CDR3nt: TGTGCCAGCAGCTTAGATCTGGGAATAGTTCAGCCCCAGCATTTT; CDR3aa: CASSLDLGIVQPQHF
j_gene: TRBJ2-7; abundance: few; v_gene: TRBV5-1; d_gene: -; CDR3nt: TGCGCCAGCAGCTTGGGTCACAGGCCCTACGAGCAGTACTTC; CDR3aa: CASSLGHRPYEQYF
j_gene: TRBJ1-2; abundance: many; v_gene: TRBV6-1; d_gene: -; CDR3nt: TGTGCCAGCAGTGATAGGGTTCGGACTAACTATGGCTACACCTTC; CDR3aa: CASSDRVRTNYGYTF
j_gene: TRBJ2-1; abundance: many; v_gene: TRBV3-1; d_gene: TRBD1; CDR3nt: TGTGCCAGCAGCCGGGGACAGGACCAACCACGCAACAATGAGCAGTTCTTC; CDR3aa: CASSRGQDQPRNNEQFF
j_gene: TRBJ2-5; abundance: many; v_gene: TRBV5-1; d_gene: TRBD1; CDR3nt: TGCGCCAGCAGCTATAGGACAGGGGCCCTTGAGACCCAGTACTTC; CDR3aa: CASSYRTGALETQYF
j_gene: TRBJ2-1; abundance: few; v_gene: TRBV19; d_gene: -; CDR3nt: TGTGCCAGTAGTATAGGAGGCCATGAGCAGTTCTTC; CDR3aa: CASSIGGHEQFF
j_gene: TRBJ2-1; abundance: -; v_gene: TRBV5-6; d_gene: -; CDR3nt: TGTGCCAGCAGCCCCGGGGGCCTGCACAATGAGCAGTTCTTC; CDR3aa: CASSPGGLHNEQFF
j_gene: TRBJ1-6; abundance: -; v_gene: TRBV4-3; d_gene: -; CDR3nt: TGCGCCAGCAGCCAGGCGCGGCTGAGCTCACCCCTCCACTTT; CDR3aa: CASSQARLSSPLHF
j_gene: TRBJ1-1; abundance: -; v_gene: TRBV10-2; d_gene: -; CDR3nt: TGCGCCAGCAGTGAGTCGGGGGGAAAGGTTGAAGCTTTCTTT; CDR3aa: CASSESGGKVEAFF
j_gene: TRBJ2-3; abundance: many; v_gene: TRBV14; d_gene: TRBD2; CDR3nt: TGTGCCAGCAGCCCCCTTGTCCGACTAGCGGGGGGTCCCGATACGCAGTATTTT; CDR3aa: CASSPLVRLAGGPDTQYF
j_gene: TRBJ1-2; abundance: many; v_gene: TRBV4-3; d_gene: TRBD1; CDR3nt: TGCGCCAGCAGCCAAGGCGGGACAGCGGCATATGGCTACACCTTC; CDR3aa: CASSQGGTAAYGYTF
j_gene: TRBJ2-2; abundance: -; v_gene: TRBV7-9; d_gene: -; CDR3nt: TGTGCCGAAAACGTGGGGAACACCGGGGAGCTGTTTTTT; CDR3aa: CAENVGNTGELFF
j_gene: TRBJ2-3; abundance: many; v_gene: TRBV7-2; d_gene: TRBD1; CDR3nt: TGTGCCACCTCGAGGGACAGCCGCACAGATACGCAGTATTTT; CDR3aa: CATSRDSRTDTQYF
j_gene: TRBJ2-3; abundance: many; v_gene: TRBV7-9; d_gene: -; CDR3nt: TGTGCCAGCAGTCTGTCGGAGACAGATACGCAGTATTTT; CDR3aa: CASSLSETDTQYF
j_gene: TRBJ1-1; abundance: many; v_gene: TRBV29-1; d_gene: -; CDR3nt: TGCAGCGTTGGAAGGGGGGGCACTGAAGCTTTCTTT; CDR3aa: CSVGRGGTEAFF
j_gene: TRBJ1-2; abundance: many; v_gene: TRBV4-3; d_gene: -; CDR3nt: TGCGCCAGCAGCCATATTGGGGGGGGCAGGGGCTACACCTTC; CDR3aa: CASSHIGGGRGYTF
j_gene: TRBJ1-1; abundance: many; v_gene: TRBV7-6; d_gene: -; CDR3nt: TGTGCCAGCAGCTTATGGGGGAGGCAAGACACTGAAGCTTTCTTT; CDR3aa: CASSLWGRQDTEAFF
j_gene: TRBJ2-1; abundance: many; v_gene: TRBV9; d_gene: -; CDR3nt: TGTGCCAGCAGCCCCCGGTCTTTTCGCTCCTACAATGAGCAGTTCTTC; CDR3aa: CASSPRSFRSYNEQFF
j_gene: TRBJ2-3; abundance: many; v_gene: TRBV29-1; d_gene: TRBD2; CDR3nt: TGCAGCGCCCTAGCGGGGGGCCCGGGCACAGATACGCAGTATTTT; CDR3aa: CSALAGGPGTDTQYF
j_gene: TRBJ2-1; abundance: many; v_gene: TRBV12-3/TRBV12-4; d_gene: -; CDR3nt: TGTGCCAGCAGTTTATCCGACGCTGAGCAGTTCTTC; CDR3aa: CASSLSDAEQFF
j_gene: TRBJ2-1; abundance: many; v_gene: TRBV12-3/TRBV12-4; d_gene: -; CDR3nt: TGTGCCAGCAGTTCCGGGCCCTCCTACAATGAGCAGTTCTTC; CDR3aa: CASSSGPSYNEQFF
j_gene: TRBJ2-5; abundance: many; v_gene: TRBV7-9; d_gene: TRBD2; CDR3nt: TGTGCCAGCAGCCCTACTGACGGGGGGGCCGGAGAGACCCAGTACTTC; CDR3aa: CASSPTDGGAGETQYF
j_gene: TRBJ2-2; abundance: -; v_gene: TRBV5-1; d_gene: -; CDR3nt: TGCGCCAGCATAGGTTTCACCGGGGAGCTGTTTTTT; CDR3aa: CASIGFTGELFF
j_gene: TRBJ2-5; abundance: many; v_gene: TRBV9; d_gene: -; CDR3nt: TGTGCCAGCAGCGTAGGCTGGGGAAGCGAGACCCAGTACTTC; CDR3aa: CASSVGWGSETQYF
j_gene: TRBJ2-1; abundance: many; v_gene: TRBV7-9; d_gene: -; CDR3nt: TGTGCCAGCAGCTTCGCTGGACAGCTCACTGGGGATGAGCAGTTCTTC; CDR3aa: CASSFAGQLTGDEQFF
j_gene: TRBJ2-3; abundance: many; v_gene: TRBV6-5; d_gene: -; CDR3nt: TGTGCCAGCAGCTACTCGGCGGGCAACACAGATACGCAGTATTTT; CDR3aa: CASSYSAGNTDTQYF
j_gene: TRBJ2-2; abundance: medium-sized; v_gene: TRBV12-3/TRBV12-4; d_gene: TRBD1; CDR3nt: TGTGCCAGCAGTCCGGGACAGGTTTACACCGGGGAGCTGTTTTTT; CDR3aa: CASSPGQVYTGELFF
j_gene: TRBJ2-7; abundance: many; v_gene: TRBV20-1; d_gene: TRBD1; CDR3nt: TGCAGTGCTAGCCCCAGGAGACAGGGGGTTCCCGAGCAGTACTTC; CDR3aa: CSASPRRQGVPEQYF
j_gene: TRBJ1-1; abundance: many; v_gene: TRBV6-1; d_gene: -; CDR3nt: TGTGCCACCAACACAGGTGAAGCTTTCTTT; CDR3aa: CATNTGEAFF
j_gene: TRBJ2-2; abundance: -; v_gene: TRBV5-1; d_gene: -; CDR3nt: TGCGCCAGCAGCTCCCGGACGGGCGAGAACACCGGGGAGCTGTTTTTT; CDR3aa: CASSSRTGENTGELFF
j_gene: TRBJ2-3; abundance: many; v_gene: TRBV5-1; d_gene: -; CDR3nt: TGCGCCAGCAGCTTGGCTATGGGGGGACAGAGCACAGATACGCAGTATTTT; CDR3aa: CASSLAMGGQSTDTQYF
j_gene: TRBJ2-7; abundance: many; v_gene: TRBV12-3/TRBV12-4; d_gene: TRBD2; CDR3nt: TGTGCCAGCAGCAACGGCGGACTAGTGGGCGCCGAGCAGTACTTC; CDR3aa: CASSNGGLVGAEQYF
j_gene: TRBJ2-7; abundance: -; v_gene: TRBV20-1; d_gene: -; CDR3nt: TGCAGTGCCCACGGGATTACAGGGGACTCCTCGACCTACGAGCAGTACTTC; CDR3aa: CSAHGITGDSSTYEQYF
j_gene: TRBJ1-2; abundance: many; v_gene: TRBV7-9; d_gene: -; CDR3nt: TGTGCCAGCAGCTTAGCTGGGACCAAAAGTCCTAACTATGGCTACACCTTC; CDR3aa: CASSLAGTKSPNYGYTF
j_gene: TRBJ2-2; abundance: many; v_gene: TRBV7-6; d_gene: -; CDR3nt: TGTGCCAGCAGCTTAGTAGAAGCGTACTTAACGACCGGCACCGGGGAGCTGTTTTTT; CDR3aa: CASSLVEAYLTTGTGELFF
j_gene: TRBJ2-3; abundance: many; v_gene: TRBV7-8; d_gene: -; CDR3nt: TGTGCCAGCAGCCCCCTTCCAGGAGGGAGCACAGATACGCAGTATTTT; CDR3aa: CASSPLPGGSTDTQYF
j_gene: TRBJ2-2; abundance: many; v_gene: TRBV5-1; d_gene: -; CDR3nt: TGCGCCAGCAGCCGAATGGACCGTTCCTACACCGGGGAGCTGTTTTTT; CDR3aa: CASSRMDRSYTGELFF
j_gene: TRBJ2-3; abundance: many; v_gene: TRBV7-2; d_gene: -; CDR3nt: TGTGCCTGCCTCGAGAGTCACACAGATACGCAGTATTTT; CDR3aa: CACLESHTDTQYF
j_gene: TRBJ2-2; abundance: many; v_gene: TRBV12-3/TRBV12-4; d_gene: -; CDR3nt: TGTGCCAGCAGCGTCGGGGCGGGACAGCCGAACACCGGGGAGCTGTTTTTT; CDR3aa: CASSVGAGQPNTGELFF
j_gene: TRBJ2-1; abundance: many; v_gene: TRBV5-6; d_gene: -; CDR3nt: TGTGCCAGCAGCTTGGTGGATGAGCAGTTCTTC; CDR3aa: CASSLVDEQFF
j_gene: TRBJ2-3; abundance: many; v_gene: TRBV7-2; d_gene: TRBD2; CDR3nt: TGTGCCAGCAGCACTAGCGGGGGCTTGATGGCAGATACGCAGTATTTT; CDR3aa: CASSTSGGLMADTQYF
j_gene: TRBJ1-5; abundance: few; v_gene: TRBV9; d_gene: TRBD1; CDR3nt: TGTGCCAGCAGCGCCGGGGGACAGGACAATCAGCCCCAGCATTTT; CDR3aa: CASSAGGQDNQPQHF
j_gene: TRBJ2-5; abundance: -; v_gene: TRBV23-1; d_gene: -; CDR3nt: TGCGCCAGCAGTCAATCGGGGGCGGGGTCTAACGAGACCCAGTACTTC; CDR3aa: CASSQSGAGSNETQYF
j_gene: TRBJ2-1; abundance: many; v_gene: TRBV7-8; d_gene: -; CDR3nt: TGTGCCACTGGGATGTGGGGGAATGAGCAGTTCTTC; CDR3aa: CATGMWGNEQFF
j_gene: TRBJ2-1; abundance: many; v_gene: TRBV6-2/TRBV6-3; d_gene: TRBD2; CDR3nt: TGTGCCAGCAGTTCCGGGGGGGAGCCCTACAATGAGCAGTTCTTC; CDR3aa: CASSSGGEPYNEQFF
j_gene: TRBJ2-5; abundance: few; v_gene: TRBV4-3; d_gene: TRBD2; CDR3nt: TGCGCCAGCAGCCAAGATGGTTTTGGGCTAGCGGGGGAAGAGACCCAGTACTTC; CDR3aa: CASSQDGFGLAGEETQYF